This TCR beta chain was recorded in a study of shared clonotypes between healthy human individuals. The study, taken as a whole, reports: Only blood underwent sampling, and tissue repertoires likely differ. Donor scarcity curtailed the genetic and exposure-history diversity represented herein.

The CDR3 is 16 amino acids. CDR1 and CDR2 from the germline V gene are KGHSH and LQKENI. With V trimmed by 1 base and J by 1 base, 4 bases remained unmatched. On this clone: No antigen is known for it.

Donors were healthy HIV-negative adults without recent acute infections or vaccinations. Unsorted PBMC DNA sequencing spanned ten immunoSEQ deep assay plates. Method: immunoSEQ multiplex PCR; TCRdb's copy keeps in-frame clones and lacks some. In the table there are about half a million clones, 75% to 85% of which are singletons. The chain combines TRBV18 with TRBJ1-1; 9 bases line up with TRBD1. Sequencing used PBMCs. This clonotype originated in a woman in her 40s in good health. Some clones in this sample may be carry-over from other donors' samples. This CDR3 is CASSPRMGQGNTEAFF. The CDR3 region has the DNA TGTGCCAGCTCACCACGGATGGGACAGGGGAACACTGAAGCTTTCTTT.